The 13 T cell receptor beta chains given below trace back to one sample, sequenced in a study of cytomegalovirus exposure and HLA in healthy donors. Sequencing was performed with immunoSEQ multiplex PCR; in TCRdb, only in-frame clones are kept and a portion is missing. The repertoire holds about 160,000 clones, approximately 86% seen once, with about 2.3% in the top ten. Sequencing was done on a sample of PBMCs. The receptor source for this set is a young woman in good health and CMV-seronegative.

V gene TRBV5-6 combines with J gene TRBJ1-1; D is perhaps TRBD1 (5 bases). The CDR3 contains 15 residues. V was trimmed by 2 bases and J by 1 base, leaving 12 bases between them. Looked up from germline, CDR1 is SGHDT and CDR2 is YYEEEE. CDR3 DNA: TGTGCCAGCAGCTTTGTACGACAGAAGAACACTGAAGCTTTCTTT. It translates to CASSFVRQKNTEAFF.

The CDR3 here is CASSAERQAMDGYTF. The CDR3 coding sequence is TGTGCCAGCAGTGCCGAGAGACAGGCCATGGATGGCTACACCTTC. The chain recombines TRBV2 with TRBJ1-2, with a tentative D call TRBD1 (6 bases). Looked up from germline, CDR1 is SNHLY and CDR2 is FYNNEI. The CDR3 is 15 amino acids. Trimming removed 4 bases at V and 6 bases at J, with 18 bases between.

The J gene is TRBJ2-5, the V gene TRBV12-5, with 10 positions matching TRBD1. V shed 9 bases and J 4 bases; nucleotides not matched to a gene: 8. The CDR3 is 14 amino acids. CDR1 LGHNT and CDR2 FRNRAP come from the germline V gene. CDR3 sequence (DNA): TGTGCTAGCAGCGGGGACAGGGGAGGAGAGACCCAGTACTTC. It specifies CASSGDRGGETQYF.

CDR3 DNA sequence: TGTGCCAGCAGCGTAACAGAGCGGTACAATGAGCAGTTCTTC. Translation: CASSVTERYNEQFF. The rearrangement links TRBV9 to TRBJ2-1; maybe TRBD2 (5 bases). The V end was cut by 1 base, the J end by 4 bases, with 9 bases between. Per the germline V gene, CDR1 is SGDLS and CDR2 is YYNGEE. The CDR3 is 14 amino acids.

This chain uses TRBV28 with TRBJ2-6; no reliable D call. There are 13 residues in the CDR3. The germline gives CDR1 MDHEN, CDR2 SYDVKM. The V gene lost 8 bases and the J gene lost 4 bases, with 9 bases spanning the gap. CDR3 sequence reads: CASSRRGANVLTF. The CDR3 nucleotides read TGTGCCAGCTCTAGGAGAGGGGCCAACGTCCTGACTTTC.

This chain links TRBV6-5 with TRBJ1-2, with 7 bases identical to TRBD1. V trimming: 0 bases; J trimming: 4 bases; junction bases outside the gene matches: 5. The CDR3 consists of 15 residues. Germline V gives CDR1 MNHEY, CDR2 SVGAGI. The CDR3 coding sequence is TGTGCCAGCAGTTACTCAAGACAGGGCGCCTATGGCTACACCTTC. It yields the protein CASSYSRQGAYGYTF.

The chain combines TRBV19 with TRBJ2-7, with TRBD1 identical over 11 bases. The CDR3 is 15 amino acids. Trimming at V came to 2 bases and at J to 5 bases, leaving 5 bases not matched to a gene. Germline CDR1 reads LNHDA; CDR2 reads SQIVND (reference sequence). CDR3 in amino acids: CASSISGTGGHEQYF. The CDR3 DNA reads as TGTGCCAGTAGTATAAGCGGGACAGGGGGTCACGAGCAGTACTTC. Full variable domain (rest looked up from reference TRBV19 and TRBJ2-7): DGGITQSPKYLFRKEGQNVTLSCEQNLNHDAMYWYRQDPGQGLRLIYYSQIVNDFQKGDIAEGYSVSREKKESFPLTVTSAQKNPTAFYLCASSISGTGGHEQYFGPGTRLTVT.

This sequence joins TRBV5-4 and TRBJ2-3; D ambiguous. The V end was cut by 2 bases, the J end by 7 bases, with 11 bases between. This CDR3 is 13 amino acids long. Germline CDR1 SGHNT, CDR2 YYREEE (reference sequence). The CDR3 DNA reads TGTGCCAGCAGCTTCCAACAAGTCCATACGCAGTATTTT. This codes for CASSFQQVHTQYF. The whole variable domain, filled in from reference TRBV5-4 and TRBJ2-3, reads ETGVTQSPTHLIKTRGQQVTLRCSSQSGHNTVSWYQQALGQGPQFIFQYYREEENGRGNFPPRFSGLQFPNYSSELNVNALELDDSALYLCASSFQQVHTQYFGPGTRLTVL.

V usage is TRBV11-3 and J usage is TRBJ2-7; D is perhaps TRBD2 (6 bases). Germline V gene lookup returns CDR1 SGHNT and CDR2 YENEEA. The CDR3 length is 13 residues. V lost 4 bases and J lost 7, with 14 bases in between. As DNA, the CDR3 is TGTGCCAGCAGCTCTATCGGGAGCGGGGAGCAGTACTTC. Its protein product is CASSSIGSGEQYF.

The chain couples TRBV19 to TRBJ1-2; D call uncertain. Deletions cut 6 bases from V and 7 bases from J, with 6 bases between. This CDR3 is built from 10 residues. Germline assignment: CDR1 LNHDA and CDR2 SQIVND (reference sequence). The DNA of the CDR3 is TGTGCCAGTAGGGGAGGTGGCTACACCTTC. As protein: CASRGGGYTF.

This chain links TRBV5-6 with TRBJ1-2; TRBD1 aligns across 8 bases. Germline V gene lookup returns CDR1 SGHDT and CDR2 YYEEEE. V was pared by 4 bases and J by 4 bases, with 15 bases of the junction left unmatched. The CDR3 runs 17 residues. This CDR3 is CASSEGRQGRARYGYTF. The DNA of the CDR3 is TGTGCCAGCAGCGAAGGCCGACAGGGGAGAGCTCGCTATGGCTACACCTTC.

V usage is TRBV9 and J usage is TRBJ1-2, with 9 bases matching TRBD1. In germline, CDR1 is SGDLS, CDR2 YYNGEE. This CDR3 region has 15 residues. V was pared by 3 bases and J by 6 bases, with 9 bases of the junction left unmatched. CDR3 protein: CASSGQGVGWNGYTF. CDR3 coding DNA: TGTGCCAGCAGCGGACAGGGGGTAGGCTGGAATGGCTACACCTTC.

The V and J genes are TRBV30 and TRBJ1-2; D gene uncertain. Trimming removed 3 bases from V and 4 bases from J, with 12 bases in between. The CDR3 length is 13 residues. Germline V lookup: CDR1 GTSNPN, CDR2 SVGIG (reference sequence). CDR3 protein: CAWRMAGLYGYTF. CDR3 DNA sequence: TGTGCCTGGAGGATGGCGGGCCTCTATGGCTACACCTTC.